These 18 T cell receptor beta chains were all obtained from the same sample, sequenced in a study of blood T cell repertoires in COVID-19. Produced via immunoSEQ multiplex PCR; TCRdb's table is partial and in-frame only. The table lists hundreds of thousands of clones, around 91% of them singletons. The sample was PBMCs or T cells enriched from blood (not recorded which). The receptors were sampled from a young woman with acute COVID-19.

This clone was recorded once. The J gene is TRBJ2-1, the V gene TRBV5-1; a possible D gene is TRBD1 (5 bases). The CDR3 length is 12 residues. Trimming cost V 4 bases and J 8 bases, with 10 bases left between them. Germline CDR1 and CDR2: SGHRS and YFSETQ. The CDR3 loop is CASSPDTDEQFF. The CDR3 bases are TGCGCCAGCAGCCCGGACACGGATGAGCAGTTCTTC.

The chain links TRBV27 to TRBJ1-6; 10 bases line up with TRBD1. This CDR3 has 15 amino acids. Per the germline V gene, CDR1 is MNHEY and CDR2 is SMNVEV (reference sequence). V lost 5 bases, J lost 9 bases, and 7 bases stayed unmatched. CDR3 protein: CASSIATGGSSPLHF. The CDR3 DNA reads as TGTGCCAGCAGTATCGCGACAGGGGGCTCTTCACCCCTCCACTTT.

This rearrangement joins TRBV25-1 to TRBJ2-1; perhaps TRBD2 as D (5 bases). V lost 3 bases and J lost 9, with 18 bases in between. This CDR3 spans 15 amino acids. Germline loops: CDR1 MGHDK, CDR2 SYGVNS. The CDR3 DNA is TGTGCCAGCAGTGATGGGTCTAGCAGCCGAACTGAGCAGTTCTTC. Translation: CASSDGSSSRTEQFF. The variable domain in full, completed from reference TRBV25-1 and TRBJ2-1, reads EADIYQTPRYLVIGTGKKITLECSQTMGHDKMYWYQQDPGMELHLIHYSYGVNSTEKGDLSSESTVSRIRTEHFPLTLESARPSHTSQYLCASSDGSSSRTEQFFGPGTRLTVL.

The rearrangement links TRBV18 to TRBJ2-5; 9 bases align to TRBD2. Germline CDR1 KGHSH, CDR2 LQKENI. Trimming at V came to 3 bases and at J to 3 bases, leaving 14 bases not matched to a gene. The CDR3 has 18 residues. CDR3 in amino acids: CASSPSAIIAGEEETQYF. The CDR3 bases are TGTGCCAGCTCACCTAGCGCGATCATAGCGGGAGAAGAAGAGACCCAGTACTTC.

The chain recombines TRBV30 with TRBJ1-6, with 8 bases identical to TRBD1. The germline V gene encodes CDR1 GTSNPN and CDR2 SVGIG (reference sequence). With 4 bases clipped from V and 7 bases from J, the junction kept 9 bases outside the gene matches. The CDR3 contains 15 residues. The CDR3 spells CAWTGTGFENSPLHF. The DNA of the CDR3 is TGTGCCTGGACCGGGACAGGATTTGAGAATTCACCCCTCCACTTT. Full variable domain (missing parts from reference TRBV30 and TRBJ1-6): SQTIHQWPATLVQPVGSPLSLECTVEGTSNPNLYWYRQAAGRGLQLLFYSVGIGQISSEVPQNLSASRPQDRQFILSSKKLLLSDSGFYLCAWTGTGFENSPLHFGNGTRLTVT.

V gene TRBV4-1 combines with J gene TRBJ2-1, with TRBD2 identical over 10 bases. The germline V gene has CDR1 MGHRA and CDR2 YSYEKL. The V segment lost 1 base and the J segment 9 bases; nucleotides outside the gene matches: 6. CDR3 size: 15 residues. CDR3 amino acids: CASSQGGLARGEQFF. The CDR3 region has the DNA TGCGCCAGCAGCCAAGGGGGACTAGCGCGCGGTGAGCAGTTCTTC.

V gene TRBV3-1 (or the pseudogene TRBV3-2) combines with J gene TRBJ2-1; D perhaps matches TRBD1 (5 bases). With 4 bases removed from V and 5 bases from J, the gap between germline ends came to 12 bases. The CDR3 extends over 14 amino acids. Looked up from germline, CDR1 is LGHDT and CDR2 is YNNKEL (reference sequence). The CDR3 protein is CASSLETVNNEQFF. DNA of the CDR3: TGTGCCAGCAGCCTCGAGACAGTTAACAATGAGCAGTTCTTC.

This chain connects TRBV6-2 or TRBV6-3 to TRBJ2-5; 7 nucleotides align to TRBD2. CDR1 is MNHEY and CDR2 is SVGEGT in the germline V gene. CDR3 length: 16 residues. With 2 bases clipped from V and 2 bases from J, the junction kept 8 bases outside the gene matches. In DNA, the CDR3 is TGTGCCAGCAGTTACGATGTGGGGGGGTGGCAAGAGACCCAGTACTTC. It translates to CASSYDVGGWQETQYF.

The chain carries TRBV19 and TRBJ1-3; no reliable D call. The V gene's germline CDR1 is LNHDA and CDR2 SQIVND (reference sequence). V was cut by 5 bases and J by 2 bases, with 10 bases left in between. This CDR3 is 14 amino acids long. This CDR3 is CASSGSSAGNTIYF. The CDR3 DNA reads TGTGCCAGTAGTGGGAGCTCTGCTGGAAACACCATATATTTT.

CDR3: CASSPGTSYHEQFF. Here the CDR3 DNA reads TGTGCCAGCAGCCCAGGGACTAGCTATCATGAGCAGTTCTTC. The chain joins TRBV4-2 to TRBJ2-1, with 9 bases identical to TRBD2. The CDR3 runs to 14 residues. Germline CDR1 reads LGHNA; CDR2 reads YNFKEQ. The junction had 6 bases not matched to a gene; V was cut back by 4 bases and J by 8 bases.

This rearrangement joins TRBV6-2 or TRBV6-3 to TRBJ2-7; 10 positions agree with TRBD2. This CDR3 contains 16 residues. From germline, CDR1 is MNHEY and CDR2 SVGEGT. Germline trimming cut 2 bases from V and 2 bases from J; bases unmatched to any gene: 6. The CDR3 region is CASSYRGLAVTYEQYF. The CDR3 DNA sequence: TGTGCCAGCAGTTACCGAGGACTAGCGGTTACCTACGAGCAGTACTTC.

V and J are TRBV11-3 and TRBJ2-2; D not certain. In germline, CDR1 is SGHNT, CDR2 YENEEA. This CDR3 has 15 residues. V lost 5 bases and J 0 bases, leaving 10 bases between the germline ends. CDR3 DNA sequence: TGTGCCAGCAGCCCCTACAGTGCGAACACCGGGGAGCTGTTTTTT. Its protein product is CASSPYSANTGELFF.

V and J are TRBV3-1 (or the pseudogene TRBV3-2) and TRBJ1-2; 7 bases agree with TRBD1. This CDR3 has 15 residues. V gave up 5 bases and J gave up 4 bases; unmatched junction bases: 10. Looked up from germline, CDR1 is LGHDT and CDR2 is YNNKEL (reference sequence). CDR3 coding DNA: TGTGCCAGCAGCACGACAGGGTCCCCCGTCTATGGCTACACCTTC. The encoded protein is CASSTTGSPVYGYTF.

This chain joins TRBV27 and TRBJ2-5, with 8 bases matching TRBD2. There are 16 residues in the CDR3. V gave up 4 bases and J gave up 5 bases; unmatched junction bases: 12. The germline V gene has CDR1 MNHEY and CDR2 SMNVEV (reference sequence). The CDR3: CASSSPGGGVGETQYF. CDR3 in DNA: TGTGCCAGCAGTTCCCCGGGGGGGGGAGTTGGGGAGACCCAGTACTTC.

V and J are TRBV3-1 (or the pseudogene TRBV3-2) and TRBJ2-7; the match to TRBD2 covers 11 bases. J gave up 1 base and V 1 base, and 3 bases lay outside the gene matches. This CDR3 is 16 amino acids long. CDR1 is LGHDT, CDR2 YNNKEL, per germline (reference sequence). The CDR3 DNA follows: TGTGCCAGCAGCCAAGGGGGACTAGCGGAATCCTACGAGCAGTACTTC. Amino acids: CASSQGGLAESYEQYF.

The J gene is TRBJ2-7, the V gene TRBV27; TRBD2 aligns across 8 bases. Trimming at V came to 9 bases and at J to 2 bases, leaving 6 bases not matched to a gene. The CDR3 length is 13 residues. Germline CDR1 is MNHEY and CDR2 is SMNVEV (reference sequence). The DNA of the CDR3 is TGTGCCAGTCGACTAGCGAGCGCCTACGAGCAGTACTTC. This encodes CASRLASAYEQYF.

This chain connects TRBV27 to TRBJ2-5; 7 bases fit TRBD2. Germline lookup yields CDR1 MNHEY and CDR2 SMNVEV (reference sequence). With 2 bases clipped from V and 5 bases from J, the junction kept 8 bases outside the gene matches. The CDR3 runs to 15 residues. CDR3: CASSLRGVGGETQYF. The CDR3 coding sequence is TGTGCCAGCAGTTTACGGGGGGTCGGGGGGGAGACCCAGTACTTC.

The chain links TRBV4-3 to TRBJ1-4, with 10 bases aligning to TRBD1. The CDR3 totals 15 residues. From germline, CDR1 is LGHNA and CDR2 YSLEER. V lost 4 bases to trimming and J lost 8 bases; unmatched junction nucleotides: 7. CDR3 loop: CASSPGTGVYEKLFF. CDR3 DNA: TGCGCCAGCAGCCCCGGGACAGGGGTATACGAAAAACTGTTTTTT.